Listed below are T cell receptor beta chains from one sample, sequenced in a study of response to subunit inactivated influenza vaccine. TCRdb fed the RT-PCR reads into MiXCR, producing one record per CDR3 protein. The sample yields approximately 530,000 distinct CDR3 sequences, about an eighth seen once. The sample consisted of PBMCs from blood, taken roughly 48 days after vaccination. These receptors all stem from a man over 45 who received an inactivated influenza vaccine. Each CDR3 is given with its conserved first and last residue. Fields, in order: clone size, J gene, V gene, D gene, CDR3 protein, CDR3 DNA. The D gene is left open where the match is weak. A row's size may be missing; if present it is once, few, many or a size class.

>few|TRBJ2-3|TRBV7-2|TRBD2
CASSFLAGRADTQYF
TGTGCCAGCAGCTTTCTAGCGGGGCGCGCAGATACGCAGTATTTT
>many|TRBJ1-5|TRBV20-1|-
CSAIRGPNQPQHF
TGCAGTGCTATACGAGGGCCCAATCAGCCCCAGCATTTT
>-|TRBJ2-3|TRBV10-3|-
CAISEGYTSTDTQYF
TGTGCCATCAGTGAGGGTTATACTAGCACAGATACGCAGTATTTT
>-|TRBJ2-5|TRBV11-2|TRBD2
CASSLGDSGGRETQYF
TGTGCCAGCAGCTTAGGAGATAGCGGGGGTCGAGAGACCCAGTACTTC
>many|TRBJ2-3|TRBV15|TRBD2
CATRPLRLAVSDTQYF
TGTGCCACGAGACCTCTTAGACTAGCGGTGTCAGATACGCAGTATTTT
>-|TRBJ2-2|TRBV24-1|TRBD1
CATSNRGLGGELFF
TGTGCCACCAGTAACAGGGGGCTAGGCGGGGAGCTGTTTTTT
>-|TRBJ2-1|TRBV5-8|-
CAGSRWQGKNEQFF
TGTGCCGGGAGCAGGTGGCAGGGTAAGAATGAGCAGTTCTTC
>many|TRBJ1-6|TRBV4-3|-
CASSQTSGYNSPLHF
TGCGCCAGCAGCCAAACGTCAGGCTATAATTCACCCCTCCACTTT
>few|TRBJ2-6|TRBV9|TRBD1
CASSLLTGPISGANVLTF
TGTGCCAGCAGCCTACTGACAGGGCCTATTAGTGGGGCCAACGTCCTGACTTTC
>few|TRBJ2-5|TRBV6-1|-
CASSIGARRLGTQYF
TGTGCCAGCAGTATAGGGGCCCGGCGGTTGGGGACCCAGTACTTC
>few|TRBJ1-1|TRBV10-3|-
CAISLSDTEAFF
TGTGCCATCAGTCTCTCCGACACTGAAGCTTTCTTT
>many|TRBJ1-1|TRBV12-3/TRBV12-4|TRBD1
CASSETGGLVAFF
TGTGCCAGCAGTGAAACAGGGGGCTTGGTAGCTTTCTTT
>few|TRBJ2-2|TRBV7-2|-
CASSPDSSTGELFF
TGTGCCAGCAGCCCCGACAGTTCCACCGGGGAGCTGTTTTTT
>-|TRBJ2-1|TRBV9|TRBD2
CASNRLAGPNEQFF
TGTGCCAGCAACCGACTAGCGGGACCGAATGAGCAGTTCTTC
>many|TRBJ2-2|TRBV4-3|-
CASSQATVNTGELFF
TGCGCCAGCAGCCAAGCCACGGTGAACACCGGGGAGCTGTTTTTT
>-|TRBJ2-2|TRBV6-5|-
CASSYSVATNTGELFF
TGTGCCAGCAGTTACTCTGTGGCAACGAACACCGGGGAGCTGTTTTTT
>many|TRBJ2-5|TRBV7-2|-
CASSLVRETQYF
TGTGCCAGCAGCTTAGTGAGGGAGACCCAGTACTTC
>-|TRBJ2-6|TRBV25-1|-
CASSEFKGAGANVLTF
TGTGCCAGCAGTGAATTTAAGGGGGCTGGGGCCAACGTCCTGACTTTC
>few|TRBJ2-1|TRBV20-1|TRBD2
CSAGGTSGISYNEQFF
TGCAGTGCTGGGGGGACTAGCGGAATATCCTACAATGAGCAGTTCTTC
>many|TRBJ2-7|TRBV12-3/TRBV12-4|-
CASSPTLAGGEQYF
TGTGCCAGCAGTCCAACCCTTGCTGGGGGAGAGCAGTACTTC
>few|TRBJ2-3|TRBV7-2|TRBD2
CASTRARLAGEDTQYF
TGTGCCAGCACCCGAGCCCGGCTAGCGGGAGAGGATACGCAGTATTTT
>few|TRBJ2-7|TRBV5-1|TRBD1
CASSSVGTGAYEQYF
TGCGCCAGCAGCTCCGTGGGGACAGGGGCCTACGAGCAGTACTTC
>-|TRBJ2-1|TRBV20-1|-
CSARDPNQAYNEQFF
TGCAGTGCTAGAGATCCCAATCAAGCCTACAATGAGCAGTTCTTC
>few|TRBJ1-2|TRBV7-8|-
CASSLSGQGPYGYTF
TGTGCCAGCAGCTTATCTGGCCAGGGGCCCTATGGCTACACCTTC
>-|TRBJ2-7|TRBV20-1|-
CSARVWKYEQYF
TGCAGTGCTAGAGTGTGGAAATACGAGCAGTACTTC
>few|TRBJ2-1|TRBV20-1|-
CSARDPPRGNEQFF
TGCAGTGCTAGGGACCCTCCCCGGGGCAATGAGCAGTTCTTC